This T cell receptor (beta chain) stems from a study of post-analysis software for immune sequencing data. Each TCR beta cDNA library carried unique molecular identifiers. Each CDR3 protein gets one entry after TCRdb re-called the PCR reads with MiXCR. Found here are around 260,000 distinct CDR3 sequences, 35% to 40% of them singletons; the top ten hold under 5.5%. This clonotype was counted ten times or more. Sequencing used blood. This TCR came from a girl aged 5-17 years with multiple sclerosis.

The CDR3 DNA is TGTGCCAGCAGACTAGCGGGGGCCCTCACAGATACGCAGTATTTT. This gives the protein CASRLAGALTDTQYF. This chain connects TRBV2 to TRBJ2-3; 11 nucleotides align to TRBD2. Germline CDR1 SNHLY, CDR2 FYNNEI. The CDR3 is made up of 15 amino acids. V was pared by 6 bases and J by 2 bases, with 4 bases of the junction left unmatched.